The present T cell receptor beta chain was sequenced within a study of cytomegalovirus exposure and HLA in healthy donors. Using immunoSEQ multiplex PCR, the repertoire was profiled, and TCRdb retains in-frame clones only, with some absent. The table shows 250,000 to 400,000 clones, with roughly 87% occurring only once. The CDR3 extends over 14 amino acids. J lost 6 bases, V lost 9 bases, and 10 bases had no gene match. Germline assignment: CDR1 SGHTS and CDR2 YDEGEE. This chain links TRBV5-8 with TRBJ2-1; 9 nucleotides agree with TRBD1. The TCR originated in a man younger than 45 in good health and CMV-seronegative. The specimen sequenced was PBMCs. The CDR3 DNA is TGTGCCACCAGGACAGGGGCGGCGCCCAATGAGCAGTTCTTC. Encoded protein: CATRTGAAPNEQFF.